This entry features one TCR beta chain sequence. The data belong to a study of blood T cell repertoires in COVID-19. Overall study: Acute and convalescent COVID-19 samples came from the United States, Italy and Spain. PBMCs, B-cell-depleted T cells, or T cells provided the cDNA or gDNA that made up the material.

Authors' processing steps: It was from reference gene primer amplification that nucleated cell counts were estimated. The repertoire was sequenced with immunoSEQ multiplex PCR; TCRdb's copy has only in-frame clones and lacks some. That table furnishes V, J and clone size, whereas the DNA furnished D and trimming. Here the sample spans a few hundred thousand clones, 75% to 90% being singletons. The CDR3 runs 15 residues. The sequence was collected from a woman between 40 and 55 years old who had recovered from COVID-19. Sequenced material: peripheral blood. The rearrangement uses TRBV21-1 and TRBJ2-2; TRBD1 is the table's D call and was not checked against the DNA. TRBV21-1 is a known pseudogene. The CDR3 spells CASSIWTGNTGELFF. As DNA, the CDR3 is TGTGCCAGCAGCATATGGACAGGGAACACCGGGGAGCTGTTTTTT.